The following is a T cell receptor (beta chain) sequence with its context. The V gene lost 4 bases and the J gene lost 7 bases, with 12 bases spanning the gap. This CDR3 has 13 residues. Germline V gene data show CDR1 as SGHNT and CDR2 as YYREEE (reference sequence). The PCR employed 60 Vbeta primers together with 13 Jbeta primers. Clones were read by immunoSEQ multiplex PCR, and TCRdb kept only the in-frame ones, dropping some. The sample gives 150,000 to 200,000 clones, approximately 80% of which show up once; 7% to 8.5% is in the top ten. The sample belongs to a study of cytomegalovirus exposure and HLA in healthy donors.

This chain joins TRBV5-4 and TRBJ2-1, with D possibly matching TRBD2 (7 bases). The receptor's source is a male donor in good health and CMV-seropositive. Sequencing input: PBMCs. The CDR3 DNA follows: TGTGCCAGCAGCCCGCGGGGGACAAATGAGCAGTTCTTC. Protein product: CASSPRGTNEQFF.